A selection of T cell receptor beta chains follows, all from one sample in a study of shared clonotypes between healthy human individuals. TCRdb's copy holds only in-frame clones and misses some; the assay was immunoSEQ multiplex PCR. Counted here are about 2,500,000 clones, roughly 92% occurring once; the ten biggest clones make up roughly 0.15%. The specimen sequenced was naive CD4+ T cells sorted from blood. The receptors shown here come from a man younger than 35 in good health. Both conserved end residues are part of each CDR3. The order of the fields is V gene, J gene, clone size, D gene, CDR3 length, CDR3 protein, CDR3 DNA. A D gene is named only where the DNA matches it firmly. The size of a clone is reported for some rows only, either as once, few or many, or as a class for expanded clones.

>TRBV4-1|TRBJ1-2|.|.|14
CASSPTGPNYGYTF
TGCGCCAGCAGCCCGACAGGCCCTAACTATGGCTACACCTTC
>TRBV7-9|TRBJ2-1|once|.|16
CASSLDGLRAYNEQFF
TGTGCCAGCAGCCTAGACGGACTCAGGGCCTACAATGAGCAGTTCTTC
>TRBV4-1|TRBJ2-5|.|TRBD2|16
CASSRERGGRSETQYF
TGCGCCAGCAGCCGAGAGCGGGGGGGCCGTTCGGAGACCCAGTACTTC
>TRBV19|TRBJ2-5|.|.|15
CASSTKDRVGETQYF
TGTGCCAGTAGTACAAAAGACCGGGTCGGAGAGACCCAGTACTTC
>TRBV28|TRBJ1-5|.|TRBD1|15
CASSRDRGQEQPQHF
TGTGCCAGCAGTAGGGACAGGGGGCAGGAACAGCCCCAGCATTTT
>TRBV6-1|TRBJ2-2|.|TRBD2|15
CASSVRREGTGELFF
TGTGCCAGCAGTGTCCGCAGGGAGGGGACCGGGGAGCTGTTTTTT
>TRBV6-5|TRBJ1-2|.|.|13
CASTIGGVYGYTF
TGTGCCAGCACCATAGGGGGAGTCTATGGCTACACCTTC
>TRBV5-6|TRBJ2-7|.|TRBD1|15
CASSLYSGQRYEQYF
TGTGCCAGCAGCCTCTATTCGGGACAGAGGTACGAGCAGTACTTC
>TRBV7-2|TRBJ1-1|.|.|13
CASTVRGKTEAFF
TGTGCCAGCACCGTCCGGGGGAAGACTGAAGCTTTCTTT
>TRBV6-6|TRBJ1-1|few|.|12
CASGVGSTEAFF
TGTGCCAGCGGGGTGGGGAGCACTGAAGCTTTCTTT
>TRBV19|TRBJ2-1|.|.|13
CASSADSGDEQFF
TGTGCCAGTAGTGCCGACAGCGGCGATGAGCAGTTCTTC
>TRBV2|TRBJ1-3|.|.|15
CASSVGDNSGNTIYF
TGTGCCAGCAGTGTTGGGGACAACTCTGGAAACACCATATATTTT
>TRBV9|TRBJ2-2|.|.|13
CASSVGPTGELFF
TGTGCCAGCAGCGTTGGACCCACCGGGGAGCTGTTTTTT
>TRBV29-1|TRBJ1-5|.|TRBD1|15
CSVSTGTGSNQPQHF
TGCAGCGTATCCACCGGGACAGGGAGCAATCAGCCCCAGCATTTT
>TRBV27|TRBJ1-5|.|TRBD1|17
CASSPLLGQLSNQPQHF
TGTGCCAGCAGTCCATTATTGGGACAGCTTAGCAATCAGCCCCAGCATTTT
>TRBV9|TRBJ1-3|.|TRBD1|15
CASSSDRASGNTIYF
TGTGCCAGCAGCTCAGACAGGGCCTCTGGAAACACCATATATTTT
>TRBV28|TRBJ2-4|.|TRBD1|16
CASTLLLQGAKNIQYF
TGTGCCAGCACCCTCCTCCTCCAGGGGGCTAAAAACATTCAGTACTTC
>TRBV6-6|TRBJ2-7|.|TRBD2|14
CASSPTSGPYEQYF
TGTGCCAGCAGTCCGACTAGCGGCCCCTACGAGCAGTACTTC
>TRBV5-4|TRBJ1-1|.|TRBD1|17
CASSGGQGGRWDTEAFF
TGTGCCAGCAGCGGGGGACAGGGAGGAAGGTGGGACACTGAAGCTTTCTTT
>TRBV7-8|TRBJ1-2|.|.|13
CASSPDRNYGYTF
TGTGCCAGCAGTCCCGACAGGAACTATGGCTACACCTTC
>TRBV18|TRBJ2-7|.|TRBD1|14
CASSPGTVSYEQYF
TGTGCCAGCTCACCGGGGACAGTTAGCTACGAGCAGTACTTC
>TRBV6-5|TRBJ2-3|.|.|16
CASSYSGQGSTDTQYF
TGTGCCAGCAGTTACTCGGGGCAGGGGAGCACAGATACGCAGTATTTT
>TRBV7-2|TRBJ1-1|.|.|14
CASSLVGSVTEAFF
TGTGCCAGCAGCTTAGTGGGGTCGGTCACTGAAGCTTTCTTT
>TRBV30|TRBJ2-5|.|.|14
CAWSRNSPGETQYF
TGTGCCTGGAGTAGGAACAGCCCGGGAGAGACCCAGTACTTC
>TRBV7-2|TRBJ2-7|few|TRBD2|15
CASSLGGGRSYEQYF
TGTGCCAGCAGCTTAGGCGGGGGAAGGAGCTACGAGCAGTACTTC
>TRBV30|TRBJ1-2|few|.|11
CAWRRGAGYTF
TGTGCCTGGAGACGAGGGGCGGGCTACACCTTC
>TRBV27|TRBJ1-6|.|.|18
CASSLRAGVGLLNSPLHF
TGTGCCAGCAGTTTGCGGGCAGGGGTTGGCCTTTTGAATTCACCCCTCCACTTT
>TRBV5-4|TRBJ2-7|.|TRBD1|13
CASAGQGSYEQYF
TGTGCCAGCGCGGGACAGGGCTCCTACGAGCAGTACTTC